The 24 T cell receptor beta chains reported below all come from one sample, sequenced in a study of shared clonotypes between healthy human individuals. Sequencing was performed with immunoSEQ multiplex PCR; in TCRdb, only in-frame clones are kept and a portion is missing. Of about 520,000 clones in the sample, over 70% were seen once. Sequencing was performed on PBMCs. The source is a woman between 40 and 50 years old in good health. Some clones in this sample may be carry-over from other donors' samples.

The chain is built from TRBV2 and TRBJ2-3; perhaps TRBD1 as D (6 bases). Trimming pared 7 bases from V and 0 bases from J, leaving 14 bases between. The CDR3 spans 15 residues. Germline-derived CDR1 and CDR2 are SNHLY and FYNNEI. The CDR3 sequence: CASKGWGRSTDTQYF. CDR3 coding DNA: TGTGCCAGCAAGGGGTGGGGGCGAAGCACAGATACGCAGTATTTT.

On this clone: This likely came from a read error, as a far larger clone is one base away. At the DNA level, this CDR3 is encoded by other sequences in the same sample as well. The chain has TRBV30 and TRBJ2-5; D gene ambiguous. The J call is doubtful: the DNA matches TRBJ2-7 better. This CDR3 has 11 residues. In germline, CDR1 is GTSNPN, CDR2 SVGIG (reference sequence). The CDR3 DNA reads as TGTGCCTGGGAGCGTAACTACGAGCAGTACTTC. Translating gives CAWERNYEQYF.

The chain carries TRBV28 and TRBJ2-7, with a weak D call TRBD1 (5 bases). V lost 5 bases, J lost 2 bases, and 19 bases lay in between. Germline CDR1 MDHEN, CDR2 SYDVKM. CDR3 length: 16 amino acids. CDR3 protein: CASSRRKDSPTYEQYF. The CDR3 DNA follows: TGTGCCAGCAGTAGACGCAAAGACAGCCCAACCTACGAGCAGTACTTC.

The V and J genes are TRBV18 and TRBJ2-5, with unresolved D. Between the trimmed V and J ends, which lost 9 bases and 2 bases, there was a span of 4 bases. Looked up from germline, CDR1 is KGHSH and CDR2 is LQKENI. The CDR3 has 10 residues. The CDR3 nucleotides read TGTGCCAGGAGACAAGAGACCCAGTACTTC. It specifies CARRQETQYF.

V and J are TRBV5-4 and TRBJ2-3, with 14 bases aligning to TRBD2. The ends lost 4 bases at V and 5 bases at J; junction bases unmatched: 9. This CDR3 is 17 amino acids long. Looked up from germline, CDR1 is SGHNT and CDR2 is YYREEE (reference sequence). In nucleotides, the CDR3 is TGTGCCAGCAGCGCCGGACTAGCGGGAGGCCGCGGAGATACGCAGTATTTT. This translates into CASSAGLAGGRGDTQYF. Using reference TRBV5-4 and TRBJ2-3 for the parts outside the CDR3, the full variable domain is ETGVTQSPTHLIKTRGQQVTLRCSSQSGHNTVSWYQQALGQGPQFIFQYYREEENGRGNFPPRFSGLQFPNYSSELNVNALELDDSALYLCASSAGLAGGRGDTQYFGPGTRLTVL.

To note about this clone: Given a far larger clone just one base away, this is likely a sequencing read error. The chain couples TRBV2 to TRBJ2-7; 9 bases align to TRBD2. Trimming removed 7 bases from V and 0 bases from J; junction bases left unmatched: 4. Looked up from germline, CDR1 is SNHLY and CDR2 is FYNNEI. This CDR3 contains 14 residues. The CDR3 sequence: CASMISGSSYEQYF. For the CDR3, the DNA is TGTGCCAGCATGATTAGCGGGAGCTCCTACGAGCAGTACTTC.

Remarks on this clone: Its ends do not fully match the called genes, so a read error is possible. The CDR3 DNA reads TGTGCCAGCAGCTTGACTAGCGGGACCCAAGAGACTCAGTACTTC. Amino acids: CASSLTSGTQETQYF. V and J are TRBV7-3 and TRBJ2-5; 11 bases agree with TRBD2. Germline values: CDR1 SGHTA, CDR2 FQGTGA. The CDR3 is 15 amino acids.

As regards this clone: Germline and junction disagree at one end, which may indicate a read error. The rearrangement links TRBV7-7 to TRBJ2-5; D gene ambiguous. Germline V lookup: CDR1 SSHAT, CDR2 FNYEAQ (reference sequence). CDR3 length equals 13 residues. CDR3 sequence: CASSFGLQETQYF. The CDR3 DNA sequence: TGTGCTAGCAGCTTCGGCTTGCAAGAGACCCAGTACTTC. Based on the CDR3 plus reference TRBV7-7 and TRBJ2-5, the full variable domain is GAGVSQSPRYKVTKRGQDVTLRCDPISSHATLYWYQQALGQGPEFLTYFNYEAQPDKSGLPSDRFSAERPEGSISTLTIQRTEQRDSAMYRCASSFGLQETQYFGPGTRLLVL.

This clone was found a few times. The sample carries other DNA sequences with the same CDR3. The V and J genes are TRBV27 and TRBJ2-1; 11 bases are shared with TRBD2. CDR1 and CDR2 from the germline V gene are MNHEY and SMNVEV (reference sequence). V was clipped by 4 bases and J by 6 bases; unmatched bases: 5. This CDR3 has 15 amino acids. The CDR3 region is CASSSGTSGANEQFF. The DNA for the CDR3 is TGTGCCAGCAGTTCAGGGACTAGCGGAGCCAATGAGCAGTTCTTC.

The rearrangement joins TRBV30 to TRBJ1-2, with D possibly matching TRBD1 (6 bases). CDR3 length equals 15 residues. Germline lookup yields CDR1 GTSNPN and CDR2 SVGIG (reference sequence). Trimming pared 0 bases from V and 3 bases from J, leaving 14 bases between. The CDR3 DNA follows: TGTGCCTGGAGTGTAGGACAGCCCGGGGACTATGGCTACACCTTC. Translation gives CAWSVGQPGDYGYTF.

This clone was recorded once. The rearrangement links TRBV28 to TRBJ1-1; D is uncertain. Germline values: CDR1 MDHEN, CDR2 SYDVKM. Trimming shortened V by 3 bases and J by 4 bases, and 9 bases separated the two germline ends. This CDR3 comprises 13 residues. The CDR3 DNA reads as TGTGCCAGCAGTTTTCCGGTTCCCACTGAAGCTTTCTTT. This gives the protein CASSFPVPTEAFF.

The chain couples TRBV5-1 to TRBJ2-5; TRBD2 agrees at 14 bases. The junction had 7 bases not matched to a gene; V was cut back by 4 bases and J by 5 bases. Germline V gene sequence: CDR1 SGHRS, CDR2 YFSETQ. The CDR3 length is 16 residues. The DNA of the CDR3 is TGCGCCAGCAGCATGACTAGCGGGAGGGCCGGCGAGACCCAGTACTTC. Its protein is CASSMTSGRAGETQYF.

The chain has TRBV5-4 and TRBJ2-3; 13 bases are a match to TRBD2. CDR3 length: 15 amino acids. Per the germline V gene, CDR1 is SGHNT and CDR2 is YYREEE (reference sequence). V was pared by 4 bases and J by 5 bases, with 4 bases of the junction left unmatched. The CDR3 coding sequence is TGTGCCAGCAGCGAGGGACTAGCGGGATTAGATACGCAGTATTTT. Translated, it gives CASSEGLAGLDTQYF. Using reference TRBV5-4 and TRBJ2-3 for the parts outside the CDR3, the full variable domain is ETGVTQSPTHLIKTRGQQVTLRCSSQSGHNTVSWYQQALGQGPQFIFQYYREEENGRGNFPPRFSGLQFPNYSSELNVNALELDDSALYLCASSEGLAGLDTQYFGPGTRLTVL.

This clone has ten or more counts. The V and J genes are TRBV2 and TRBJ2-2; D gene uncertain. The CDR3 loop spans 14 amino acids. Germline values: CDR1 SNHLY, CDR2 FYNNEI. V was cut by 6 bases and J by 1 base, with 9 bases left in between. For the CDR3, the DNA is TGTGCCAGCAGGGCCGACATGAACACCGGGGAGCTGTTTTTT. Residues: CASRADMNTGELFF.

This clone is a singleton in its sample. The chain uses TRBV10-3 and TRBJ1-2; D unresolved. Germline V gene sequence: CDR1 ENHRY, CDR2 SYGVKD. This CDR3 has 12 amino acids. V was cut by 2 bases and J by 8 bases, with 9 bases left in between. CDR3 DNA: TGTGCCATCAGTGAGGGGGAAGGAGGCTACACCTTC. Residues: CAISEGEGGYTF.

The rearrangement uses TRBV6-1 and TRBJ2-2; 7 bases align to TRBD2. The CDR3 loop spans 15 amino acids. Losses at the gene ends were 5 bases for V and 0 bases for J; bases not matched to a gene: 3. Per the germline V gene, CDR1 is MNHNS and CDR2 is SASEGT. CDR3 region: CASSRGRANTGELFF. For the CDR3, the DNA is TGTGCCAGCAGTCGAGGGAGGGCGAACACCGGGGAGCTGTTTTTT.

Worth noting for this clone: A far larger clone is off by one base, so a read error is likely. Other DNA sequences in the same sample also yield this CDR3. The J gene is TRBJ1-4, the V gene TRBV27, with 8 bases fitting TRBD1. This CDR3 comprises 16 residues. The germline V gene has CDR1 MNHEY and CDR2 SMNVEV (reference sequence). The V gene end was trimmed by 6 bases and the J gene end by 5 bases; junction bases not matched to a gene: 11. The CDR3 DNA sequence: TGTGCCAGCAGCCCCGACAGGGGCGAGACAAATGAAAAACTGTTTTTT. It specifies CASSPDRGETNEKLFF.

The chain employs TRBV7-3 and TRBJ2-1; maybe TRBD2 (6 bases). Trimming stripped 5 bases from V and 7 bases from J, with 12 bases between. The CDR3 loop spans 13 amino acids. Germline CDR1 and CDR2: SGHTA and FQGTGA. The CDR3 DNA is TGTGCCAGCAGCCTAGAACGGGGGAATGAGCAGTTCTTC. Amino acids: CASSLERGNEQFF.

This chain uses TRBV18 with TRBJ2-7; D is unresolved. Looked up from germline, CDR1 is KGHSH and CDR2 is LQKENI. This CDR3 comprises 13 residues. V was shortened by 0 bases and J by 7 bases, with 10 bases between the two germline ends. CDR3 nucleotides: TGTGCCAGCTCACCACCGTCAACGGATGAGCAGTACTTC. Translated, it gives CASSPPSTDEQYF.

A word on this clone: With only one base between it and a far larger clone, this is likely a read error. Written as DNA, the CDR3 is TGTGCCAGCAGCCACTCTGGACAGGGGGAGGGTGAGCAGTTCTTC. Its protein product is CASSHSGQGEGEQFF. This sequence joins TRBV4-2 and TRBJ2-1, with 10 nucleotides matching TRBD1. Germline V CDR1 and CDR2: LGHNA, YNFKEQ. CDR3 size: 15 residues. With V trimmed by 3 bases and J by 9 bases, 8 bases remained unmatched.

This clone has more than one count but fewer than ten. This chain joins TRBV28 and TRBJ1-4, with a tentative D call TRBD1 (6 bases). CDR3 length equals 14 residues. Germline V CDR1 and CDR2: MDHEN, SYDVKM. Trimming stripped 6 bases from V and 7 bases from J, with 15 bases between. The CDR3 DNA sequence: TGTGCCAGCAGACCACAGGGCCGAGGTGAAAAACTGTTTTTT. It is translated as CASRPQGRGEKLFF. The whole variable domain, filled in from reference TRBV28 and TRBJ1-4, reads DVKVTQSSRYLVKRTGEKVFLECVQDMDHENMFWYRQDPGLGLRLIYFSYDVKMKEKGDIPEGYSVSREKKERFSLILESASTNQTSMYLCASRPQGRGEKLFFGSGTQLSVL.

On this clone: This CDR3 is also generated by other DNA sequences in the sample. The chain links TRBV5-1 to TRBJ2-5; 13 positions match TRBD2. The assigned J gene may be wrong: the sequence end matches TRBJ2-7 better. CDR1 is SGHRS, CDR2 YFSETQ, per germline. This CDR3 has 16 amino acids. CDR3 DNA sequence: TGCGCCAGCAGCCCCGGACTAGCGGGGGTGGCCTACGAGCAGTACTTC. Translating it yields CASSPGLAGVAYEQYF.

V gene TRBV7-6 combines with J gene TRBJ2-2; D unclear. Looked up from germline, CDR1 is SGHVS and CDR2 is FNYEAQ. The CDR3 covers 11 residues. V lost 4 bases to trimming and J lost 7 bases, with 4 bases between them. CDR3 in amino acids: CASSCLGELFF. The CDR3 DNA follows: TGTGCCAGCAGCTGCCTCGGGGAGCTGTTTTTT.

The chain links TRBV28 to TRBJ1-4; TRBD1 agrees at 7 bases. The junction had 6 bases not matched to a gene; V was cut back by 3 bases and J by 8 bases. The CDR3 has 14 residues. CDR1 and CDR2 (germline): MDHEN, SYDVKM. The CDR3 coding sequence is TGTGCCAGCAGTTTCACAGGGGTGGAAGAAAAACTGTTTTTT. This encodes CASSFTGVEEKLFF.